The entry below describes one T cell receptor (beta chain). This clonotype appeared a few times. The antigen it binds to is not known. No base qualities exist here, and no much larger clone lies one base off it. The data stem from a study of identical twins (dated by TCRdb to about 2016). With regard to the full study: To test whether fetal clonotypes persist, this study deep-sequenced TCR alpha and beta repertoires from monozygotic twins, from unrelated adults of various ages, and from cord blood. To rule out contamination, the twin experiments were replicated at different times with different library preparation protocols.

Preparation of the library involved 5' RACE. Instrument used: Illumina HiSeq 2000. A universal primer binding site was added through template switching, and the final cDNA carried a unique molecular identifier so that TCR cDNA molecules could be counted accurately. Specific primers in the conserved constant-segment region were used to synthesize first-strand cDNA for the TCR alpha and beta chains. To control for contamination, every cDNA library carried two barcodes: a SMART-Mk sample barcode plus Illumina barcodes. TruSeq adapter sequences along with Illumina sample barcodes were introduced in two successive PCR steps. The TCR alpha and beta cDNA libraries were sequenced on the Illumina HiSeq platform using custom primers. The study's own analysis went as follows. MiGEC processed the raw reads to extract unique molecular identifiers, while MiXCR was used to determine the CDR3 positions. For each individual, recombination models were inferred using an EM algorithm with the repgenHMM and IGoR tools. The tcR package in R was used for shared clonotype analysis, with sharing normalized by the product of cloneset sizes. Out-of-frame nonproductive sequences were analyzed to study raw recombination free of thymic and clonal selection effects. The public reads were reprocessed in TCRdb via fastp at Q25 and MiXCR, keeping in-frame beta chains. Each record represents a unique CDR3 protein, reported with the most common genes and DNA among its rows. In this record, the V and J calls reflect TCRdb's handling and not the investigators' own analysis. This sample is represented by around 450,000 distinct CDR3 sequences; over 12% of them were singletons. In total, the top ten clones hold over 0.5% of the sample.

All donors were healthy Caucasians. Three pairs of female monozygotic twins, all aged roughly 18 to 29 years, were included in the twin cohort. Positive isolation kits from Invitrogen were used to isolate CD4+ and CD8+ T cell populations. On the study overall, not on this receptor specifically: Conclusions relied on cross-sectional statistical analysis, since the same donors could not be followed over many years. Out-of-frame TCR alpha sharing in monozygotic twins was systematically underestimated by recombination models, whereas sharing between unrelated individuals was in agreement with the recombination models. Abundant cord blood beta clonotypes carried fewer insertions; young adult naive repertoires showed a weaker similar trend, while memory repertoires showed none. The excess sharing between twins in beta out-of-frame sequences was weaker because fewer shared sequences reduced the signal-to-noise ratio. Invariant T cells such as MAIT and iNKT could partly confound zero-insertion analyses, although diverse VJ usage argued against such confounding for most clonotypes. Compared with coincidental sharing between unrelated individuals, out-of-frame TCR alpha sequences shared between twins had an excess of sequences with low generation probability.

V is shortened by 2 bases, J by 0 bases, and the region joining them spans 4 bases. The CDR3 has 13 amino acids, counting the end cysteine and phenylalanine. The only DNA kept is the CDR3, 39 bases in frame from the first base. The germline V gene supplies CDR1 SGHTA and CDR2 FQGNSA. This sample was shared with a second study, whose subject was yellow fever vaccine responses in identical twins. The second paper further reports: The T cell response to vaccination in identical twins was reported by the authors to appear partly convergent and partly personalized. The study precisely tracked vaccine-responding T cell clones in identical twins.

This TCR was recovered from a woman under 30 in good health. The sequencing input was CD4+ T cells sorted from blood. The rearranged segments are TRBV7-2 and TRBJ2-5, with no confidently assigned D gene. The CDR3 corresponds to CASSLHNQETQYF. The DNA sequence is as follows: TGTGCCAGCAGCTTACACAACCAAGAGACCCAGTACTTC.